Given below is one TCR beta chain in context. Its antigen remains unidentified. The data belong to a study of cytomegalovirus exposure and HLA in healthy donors. General study findings and limits: Most of the CMV-associated TCR beta chains (in a later analysis) appeared to be HLA-restricted. Analysis was carried out at a later point, and it linked a missense DCLRE1C variant to TCR beta V- and J-gene trimming.

Each donor was nominally healthy when sampled (though unrecorded immune exposures were likely). With 60 Vbeta and 13 Jbeta primers, the PCR was carried out. TCRdb's table, derived via immunoSEQ multiplex PCR, lists solely in-frame clones and lacks some. This table holds fewer than 150,000 clones, about 80% found once. V dropped 0 bases and J dropped 2 bases, with 9 bases sitting between them. Germline CDR1 reads SGDLS; CDR2 reads YYNGEE. The CDR3 is made up of 14 amino acids. This TCR was sampled from a woman aged 40 to 50 in good health and CMV-seropositive. The sample comprised PBMCs. The V call is TRBV9, the J call TRBJ2-7; D is perhaps TRBD2 (6 bases). The CDR3 here is CASSVGGTTYEQYF. The CDR3 DNA sequence: TGTGCCAGCAGCGTAGGCGGGACCACCTACGAGCAGTACTTC.